This T cell receptor (beta chain) is drawn from a study of T-cell reconstitution after alpha-beta-depleted transplantation in children. General study findings and limits: Alpha-beta T cells present about two months after transplant were reported to originate from several hundred expanded graft clones. A year post-transplant, T-cell counts and diversity derived mostly from newly produced T cells. Several patients had high TCRbeta diversity at day 60; it came from surviving recipient T cells and thymic progenitors.

A library of TCRbeta sequences, prepared with unique molecular identifiers, was generated. TCRdb re-derived calls from the PCR reads in MiXCR, one entry per CDR3 protein. This table has 450,000 to 550,000 distinct CDR3 sequences, over 9.5% appearing once. This clonotype was recorded a few times. Its antigen is as yet unknown. One end of the junction is discordant with germline, which a read error may explain. CDR1 KGHSH and CDR2 LQKENI come from the germline V gene. The CDR3 spans 15 residues. The origin of this receptor is a female patient under 10 years old who had a stem cell transplant for aplastic anemia, so the T cells may come from the graft donor. The sample in question was PBMCs, mostly from graft donor cells, obtained 180 days after TCRalphabeta/CD19-depleted stem cell transplant. The gene calls are TRBV18 and TRBJ1-5; 8 nucleotides align to TRBD1. The CDR3 nucleotides are TGTGCCAGATCACAGGGGGAAGGGGGCAATCAGCCCCAGCATTTT. The encoded protein is CARSQGEGGNQPQHF.